This is a list of T cell receptor beta chains from one sample in a study of memory B cells and T cells in multiple sclerosis. Profiled with immunoSEQ multiplex PCR; TCRdb holds only in-frame clones, not every one. This sample carries about 32,000 clones, more than 70% of them seen once, and the ten largest clones take 2.7%. For these receptors, no antigen is known. Material for sequencing was PBMCs from blood kept in culture. The receptors here all came from a human donor with multiple sclerosis. The CDR3 runs from the conserved cysteine through the conserved F or W. Each record gives: J gene, V gene, D gene, CDR3 protein, CDR3 DNA. D genes are given only for firm matches.

>TRBJ2-1|TRBV6-5|-
CASSYSTGASNEQFF
TGTGCCAGCAGTTACTCGACGGGGGCGTCTAATGAGCAGTTCTTC
>TRBJ2-1|TRBV9|-
CASSVVGRSSYNEQFF
TGTGCCAGCAGCGTAGTCGGGCGGAGCTCCTACAATGAGCAGTTCTTC
>TRBJ2-7|TRBV6-4|-
CASSDSDYEQYF
TGTGCCAGCAGTGACTCGGACTACGAGCAGTACTTC
>TRBJ2-7|TRBV5-1|TRBD1
CASSHPGTGGKSSYEQYF
TGCGCCAGCAGCCATCCCGGGACAGGGGGCAAATCTTCCTACGAGCAGTACTTC
>TRBJ1-2|TRBV9|TRBD1
CASSVATKGQDQHYYGYTF
TGTGCCAGCAGCGTAGCTACCAAGGGACAGGACCAACATTACTATGGCTACACCTTC
>TRBJ1-5|TRBV19|-
CASGVSPGQPQHF
TGTGCCAGTGGAGTGAGCCCAGGGCAGCCCCAGCATTTT
>TRBJ1-3|TRBV5-6|-
CASSLAPSGNTIYF
TGTGCCAGCAGCTTGGCCCCCTCTGGAAACACCATATATTTT
>TRBJ2-7|TRBV27|-
CASSFRGASGSYEQYF
TGTGCCAGCAGTTTTCGGGGGGCTTCCGGATCCTACGAGCAGTACTTC
>TRBJ1-1|TRBV6-1|-
CASSALNTEAFF
TGTGCCAGCAGTGCCTTGAACACTGAAGCTTTCTTT
>TRBJ1-2|TRBV6-5|TRBD1
CASSNRGGGYTF
TGTGCCAGCAGTAACAGGGGGGGTGGCTACACCTTC
>TRBJ2-3|TRBV2|TRBD1
CASRTLGQATTDTQYF
TGTGCCAGCAGAACTTTAGGACAGGCGACCACAGATACGCAGTATTTT
>TRBJ1-3|TRBV6-5|-
CASTALQASGNTIYF
TGTGCCAGCACCGCCCTCCAGGCCTCTGGAAACACCATATATTTT
>TRBJ2-5|TRBV19|-
CASSPRGTPGEQYF
TGTGCCAGTAGTCCCAGGGGGACACCGGGGGAGCAGTACTTC
>TRBJ1-1|TRBV20-1|-
CSATGFDEAFF
TGCAGTGCCACAGGGTTCGATGAAGCTTTCTTT